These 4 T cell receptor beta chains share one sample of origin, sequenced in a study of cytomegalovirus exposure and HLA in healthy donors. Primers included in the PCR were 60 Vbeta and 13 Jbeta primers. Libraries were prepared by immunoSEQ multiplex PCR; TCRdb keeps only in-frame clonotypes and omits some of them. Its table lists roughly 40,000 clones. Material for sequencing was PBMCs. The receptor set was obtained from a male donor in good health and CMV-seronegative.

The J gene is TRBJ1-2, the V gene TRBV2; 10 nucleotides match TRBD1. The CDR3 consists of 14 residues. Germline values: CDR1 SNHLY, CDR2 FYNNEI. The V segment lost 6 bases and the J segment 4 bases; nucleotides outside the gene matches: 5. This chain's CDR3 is CASRPGQGSYGYTF. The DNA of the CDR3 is TGTGCCAGCAGACCGGGACAGGGGTCCTATGGCTACACCTTC.

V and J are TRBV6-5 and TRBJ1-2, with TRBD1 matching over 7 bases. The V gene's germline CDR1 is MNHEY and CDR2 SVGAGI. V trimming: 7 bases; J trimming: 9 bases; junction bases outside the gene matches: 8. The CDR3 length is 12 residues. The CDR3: CASTRQGNRYTF. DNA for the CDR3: TGTGCCAGCACCCGACAGGGTAATCGCTACACCTTC.

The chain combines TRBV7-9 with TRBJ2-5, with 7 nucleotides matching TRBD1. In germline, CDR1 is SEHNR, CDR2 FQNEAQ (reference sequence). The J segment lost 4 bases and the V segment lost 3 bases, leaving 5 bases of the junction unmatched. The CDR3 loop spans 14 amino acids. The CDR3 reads CASSLRGQPETQYF. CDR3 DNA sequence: TGTGCCAGCAGCTTGAGGGGACAGCCAGAGACCCAGTACTTC.

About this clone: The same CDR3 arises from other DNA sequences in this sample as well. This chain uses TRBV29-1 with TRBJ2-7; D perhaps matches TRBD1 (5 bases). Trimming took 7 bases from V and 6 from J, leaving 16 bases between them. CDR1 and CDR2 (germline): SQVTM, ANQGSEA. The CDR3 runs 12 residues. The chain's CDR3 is CSARGSSLEQYF. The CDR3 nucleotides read TGCAGCGCTAGGGGCAGTTCCCTCGAGCAGTACTTC.